The T cell receptor (beta chain) under discussion was sequenced for a study of graft-versus-host responses after intestinal transplantation. About this clone: Its target is not known.

Some clones are missing from TCRdb's copy, which holds only in-frame ones; the method was immunoSEQ multiplex PCR. The sample has more than 95,000 clones; roughly nine tenths are singletons. This CDR3 has 18 residues. V was pared by 5 bases and J by 3 bases, with 26 bases between. The germline V gene has CDR1 SGHAT and CDR2 FQNNGV. The source is a human donor who received an intestinal transplant. The sample consisted of unstimulated CD4+ T cells sorted from spleen or lymph node cells, taken before intestinal transplant. The chain is built from TRBV11-2 and TRBJ2-7; a weak D match, TRBD2 (6 bases). The CDR3 sequence: CASSNLLHLGRELYEQYF. The CDR3 DNA reads as TGTGCCAGCAGCAACCTTCTACACTTAGGGCGGGAACTCTACGAGCAGTACTTC.